Listed below are T cell receptor beta chains from one sample, sequenced in a study of cytomegalovirus exposure and HLA in healthy donors. TCRdb's copy holds only in-frame clones and misses some; the assay was immunoSEQ multiplex PCR. The sample records 110,000 to 150,000 clones, under 90% being singletons. The sample taken for sequencing was PBMCs. The source of these receptors is a man between 35 and 55 years old in good health and CMV-seronegative. Both conserved end residues are part of each CDR3. D genes are given only for firm matches. Where a row states a size, it is once, few, many or the class of an expanded clone; other rows omit it.

d_gene: TRBD1
v_gene: TRBV7-3
abundance: .
j_gene: TRBJ1-6
CDR3nt: TGTGCCAGCAGGCTGGACAGGGCGTGGAATTCACCCCTCCACTTT
CDR3aa: CASRLDRAWNSPLHF

d_gene: TRBD1
v_gene: TRBV4-2
abundance: .
j_gene: TRBJ1-1
CDR3nt: TGTGCCAGCAGCCAAGGGGACAGGGGGGGGAACACTGAAGCTTTCTTT
CDR3aa: CASSQGDRGGNTEAFF

d_gene: .
v_gene: TRBV11-2
abundance: .
j_gene: TRBJ1-3
CDR3nt: TGTGCCAGCAGCTCCACGAGGCGTGGAAACACCATATATTTT
CDR3aa: CASSSTRRGNTIYF

d_gene: TRBD1
v_gene: TRBV5-1
abundance: .
j_gene: TRBJ2-3
CDR3nt: TGCGCCAGCAGCCCCGGGACAGGGGTGTTAACAGATACGCAGTATTTT
CDR3aa: CASSPGTGVLTDTQYF

d_gene: .
v_gene: TRBV5-4
abundance: .
j_gene: TRBJ2-5
CDR3nt: TGTGCCAGCAGCCCGGACAGCAGGAAGACCCAGTACTTC
CDR3aa: CASSPDSRKTQYF

d_gene: .
v_gene: TRBV19
abundance: .
j_gene: TRBJ2-3
CDR3nt: TGTGCCAGTAGTATCTTGGACAGCCGCACAGATACGCAGTATTTT
CDR3aa: CASSILDSRTDTQYF

d_gene: TRBD2
v_gene: TRBV6-5
abundance: .
j_gene: TRBJ2-3
CDR3nt: TGTGCCAGCAGACTTAGGACTAGCGGAGATACGCAGTATTTT
CDR3aa: CASRLRTSGDTQYF

d_gene: TRBD1
v_gene: TRBV2
abundance: .
j_gene: TRBJ2-7
CDR3nt: TGTGCCAATCTAGAGGACAGGGGGTCAGCAGAGCAGTACTTC
CDR3aa: CANLEDRGSAEQYF

d_gene: TRBD1
v_gene: TRBV7-9
abundance: .
j_gene: TRBJ2-1
CDR3nt: TGTGCCAGCAGCTTGTCCGAGGGGGCCGACAATGAGCAGTTCTTC
CDR3aa: CASSLSEGADNEQFF

d_gene: .
v_gene: TRBV6-1
abundance: .
j_gene: TRBJ2-5
CDR3nt: TGTGCCAGCAGTCCGCAAGAGACCCAGTACTTC
CDR3aa: CASSPQETQYF

d_gene: .
v_gene: TRBV6-1
abundance: once
j_gene: TRBJ1-4
CDR3nt: TGTGCCAGCAGTGAGTTAGGGGGAACTAATGAAAAACTGTTTTTT
CDR3aa: CASSELGGTNEKLFF

d_gene: .
v_gene: TRBV18
abundance: .
j_gene: TRBJ1-1
CDR3nt: TGTGCCAGCTCCCGCTCCTCAGGGAACACTGAAGCTTTCTTT
CDR3aa: CASSRSSGNTEAFF

d_gene: TRBD2
v_gene: TRBV2
abundance: .
j_gene: TRBJ2-1
CDR3nt: TGTGCCAGCAGTGCACTAGCGGTTAGGGGGTACAATGAGCAGTTCTTC
CDR3aa: CASSALAVRGYNEQFF

d_gene: .
v_gene: TRBV7-9
abundance: .
j_gene: TRBJ2-7
CDR3nt: TGTGCCAGCAGCTTATCCAGGGACGAGCAGTACTTC
CDR3aa: CASSLSRDEQYF

d_gene: .
v_gene: TRBV5-8
abundance: .
j_gene: TRBJ1-4
CDR3nt: TGTGCCAGCAGCTTCGCCCCCTCGAGTGAAAAACTGTTTTTT
CDR3aa: CASSFAPSSEKLFF

d_gene: TRBD1
v_gene: TRBV6-6
abundance: .
j_gene: TRBJ1-2
CDR3nt: TGTGCCAGCAGTGACAGGGCTTCGTATGGCTACACCTTC
CDR3aa: CASSDRASYGYTF

d_gene: TRBD1
v_gene: TRBV6-5
abundance: .
j_gene: TRBJ1-2
CDR3nt: TGTGCCAGCAGCCCGGTAGGACAGGGGGCAAGTGGCTACACCTTC
CDR3aa: CASSPVGQGASGYTF

d_gene: TRBD1
v_gene: TRBV11-3
abundance: .
j_gene: TRBJ2-7
CDR3nt: TGTGCCAGCAGCCCGGACAGGGGCTACGAGCAGTACTTC
CDR3aa: CASSPDRGYEQYF

d_gene: .
v_gene: TRBV14
abundance: once
j_gene: TRBJ1-1
CDR3nt: TGTGCCAGCAGCCCGGGTGTGAACACTGAAGCTTTCTTT
CDR3aa: CASSPGVNTEAFF

d_gene: TRBD2
v_gene: TRBV5-1
abundance: .
j_gene: TRBJ2-5
CDR3nt: TGCGCCAGCAGATCTGGACTAGCGGGGGCCACCTTGAGGGAGACCCAGTACTTC
CDR3aa: CASRSGLAGATLRETQYF

d_gene: .
v_gene: TRBV5-4
abundance: .
j_gene: TRBJ2-7
CDR3nt: TGTGCCAGCAGCCAGGGGCGTTTGGGTTTGGGCGAGCAGTACTTC
CDR3aa: CASSQGRLGLGEQYF

d_gene: TRBD1
v_gene: TRBV4-3
abundance: few
j_gene: TRBJ1-1
CDR3nt: TGCGCCAGCAGCCAAACAGGGGGCTCCACTGAAGCTTTCTTT
CDR3aa: CASSQTGGSTEAFF

d_gene: TRBD1
v_gene: TRBV5-1
abundance: .
j_gene: TRBJ1-1
CDR3nt: TGCGCCAGCAGCTTGGGGAACAGGGGGAACACTGAAGCTTTCTTT
CDR3aa: CASSLGNRGNTEAFF

d_gene: .
v_gene: TRBV5-1
abundance: once
j_gene: TRBJ1-3
CDR3nt: TGCGCCAGCAGCCAGGGGAGCTCTGGAAACACCATATATTTT
CDR3aa: CASSQGSSGNTIYF

d_gene: .
v_gene: TRBV6-5
abundance: .
j_gene: TRBJ2-7
CDR3nt: TGTGCCAGCAGTTACAGGGACATAGGAACCTACGAGCAGTACTTC
CDR3aa: CASSYRDIGTYEQYF

d_gene: TRBD1
v_gene: TRBV7-2
abundance: once
j_gene: TRBJ1-6
CDR3nt: TGTGCCAGCAGTTTGGGACAGACCCGATCACCCCTCCACTTT
CDR3aa: CASSLGQTRSPLHF

d_gene: .
v_gene: TRBV23-1
abundance: .
j_gene: TRBJ1-2
CDR3nt: TGCGCCAGCAGCCCAGACAAAGGAAGTGGCTACACCTTC
CDR3aa: CASSPDKGSGYTF

d_gene: .
v_gene: TRBV30
abundance: once
j_gene: TRBJ2-7
CDR3nt: TGTGCCTGGAGTGTAAGTACCTACGAGCAGTACTTC
CDR3aa: CAWSVSTYEQYF

d_gene: .
v_gene: TRBV29-1
abundance: few
j_gene: TRBJ1-1
CDR3nt: TGCAGCCTAGACGCCTCTGAGGACACTGAAGCTTTCTTT
CDR3aa: CSLDASEDTEAFF

d_gene: .
v_gene: TRBV5-6
abundance: .
j_gene: TRBJ2-7
CDR3nt: TGTGCCAGCAGCTTGGCGGGGGGCGGCTACGAGCAGTACTTC
CDR3aa: CASSLAGGGYEQYF

d_gene: .
v_gene: TRBV7-2
abundance: .
j_gene: TRBJ1-5
CDR3nt: TGTGCCAGCAGCGTATACAAGGGCGCGGGTAATCAGCCCCAGCATTTT
CDR3aa: CASSVYKGAGNQPQHF

d_gene: TRBD1
v_gene: TRBV2
abundance: .
j_gene: TRBJ2-7
CDR3nt: TGTGCCATACTCACCAGGACAGGGGTTAAGGAGCAGTACTTC
CDR3aa: CAILTRTGVKEQYF

d_gene: TRBD1
v_gene: TRBV7-2
abundance: .
j_gene: TRBJ2-5
CDR3nt: TGTGCCAGCAGCGCCGGGACAGGGGTGAACCAAGAGACCCAGTACTTC
CDR3aa: CASSAGTGVNQETQYF

d_gene: .
v_gene: TRBV6-5
abundance: .
j_gene: TRBJ1-1
CDR3nt: TGTGCCAGCAGTTACGACAGTAACCTGAACACTGAAGCTTTCTTT
CDR3aa: CASSYDSNLNTEAFF

d_gene: .
v_gene: TRBV6-1
abundance: .
j_gene: TRBJ2-5
CDR3nt: TGTGCCAGCAGCAACGAGCGGAGCTCCCAAGAGACCCAGTACTTC
CDR3aa: CASSNERSSQETQYF

d_gene: TRBD1
v_gene: TRBV19
abundance: .
j_gene: TRBJ1-2
CDR3nt: TGTGCCAGTAGTATAGTAGGAGGGGGCAAGAACTATGGCTACACCTTC
CDR3aa: CASSIVGGGKNYGYTF

d_gene: .
v_gene: TRBV9
abundance: .
j_gene: TRBJ2-3
CDR3nt: TGTGCCAGCAGCGACAGTGGGGGGTTAGATACGCAGTATTTT
CDR3aa: CASSDSGGLDTQYF

d_gene: .
v_gene: TRBV2
abundance: .
j_gene: TRBJ2-2
CDR3nt: TGTGCCAGCAGTGAGGAAGCGGTGAACACCGGGGAGCTGTTTTTT
CDR3aa: CASSEEAVNTGELFF

d_gene: TRBD1
v_gene: TRBV18
abundance: .
j_gene: TRBJ2-7
CDR3nt: TGTGCCAGCTCACCAGGGACAGGGGGACTCTACGAGCAGTACTTC
CDR3aa: CASSPGTGGLYEQYF

d_gene: .
v_gene: TRBV4-3
abundance: .
j_gene: TRBJ2-7
CDR3nt: TGCGCCAGCAGCCAAGAATTCCGACAGGCGCCCTACGAGCAGTACTTC
CDR3aa: CASSQEFRQAPYEQYF

d_gene: .
v_gene: TRBV9
abundance: .
j_gene: TRBJ2-2
CDR3nt: TGTGCCAGCAGCGTAGAGCGTACCGGGGAGCTGTTTTTT
CDR3aa: CASSVERTGELFF

d_gene: TRBD1
v_gene: TRBV13
abundance: .
j_gene: TRBJ1-2
CDR3nt: TGTGCCAGCAGCTCCGAGACAGGGGCAGAGGACTATGGCTACACCTTC
CDR3aa: CASSSETGAEDYGYTF

d_gene: .
v_gene: TRBV6-6
abundance: .
j_gene: TRBJ1-2
CDR3nt: TGTGCCAGCAGTCGGTCCCATAGCGATGGCTACACCTTC
CDR3aa: CASSRSHSDGYTF

d_gene: .
v_gene: TRBV27
abundance: .
j_gene: TRBJ2-3
CDR3nt: TGTGCCAGCAGTTTTGCACCACGCGGGCGCACAGATACGCAGTATTTT
CDR3aa: CASSFAPRGRTDTQYF

d_gene: TRBD1
v_gene: TRBV7-9
abundance: .
j_gene: TRBJ2-7
CDR3nt: TGTGCCAGCTCCGGGACAGGAAAACGGTTTATCTACGAGCAGTACTTC
CDR3aa: CASSGTGKRFIYEQYF

d_gene: .
v_gene: TRBV30
abundance: .
j_gene: TRBJ1-1
CDR3nt: TGTGCCTGGAGTGGACGGAGGAACACTGAAGCTTTCTTT
CDR3aa: CAWSGRRNTEAFF